The source of this T cell receptor (beta chain) is a study of blood T cell repertoires in COVID-19. Across the whole study: Acute and convalescent COVID-19 samples came from the United States, Italy and Spain. Sample material is recorded as cDNA or gDNA derived from T cells, B-cell-depleted T cells, or PBMCs.

Per the germline V gene, CDR1 is KGHSH and CDR2 is LQKENI. Trimming removed 1 base at V and 6 bases at J, with 10 bases between. CDR3 size: 13 residues. Authors' processing steps: Reference gene primer amplification in the assay estimated nucleated cell counts. Clones were sequenced by immunoSEQ multiplex PCR, and TCRdb holds only the in-frame ones, with some missing. That table is the source of V, J and clone size, and D and trimming were worked out from the DNA. The data contain about 110,000 clones, under 80% of them singletons. The sample comprised peripheral blood. This receptor was taken from a man in his 70s with active or convalescent COVID-19. V is TRBV18 and J is TRBJ2-7; D unclear. The chain's CDR3 is CASSPLFEAEQYF. The CDR3 DNA reads TGTGCCAGCTCACCACTTTTTGAAGCCGAGCAGTACTTC. The entire variable domain, with the rest obtained from reference TRBV18 and TRBJ2-7, is as follows: NAGVMQNPRHLVRRRGQEARLRCSPMKGHSHVYWYRQLPEEGLKFMVYLQKENIIDESGMPKERFSAEFPKEGPSILRIQQVVRGDSAAYFCASSPLFEAEQYFGPGTRLTVT.